The T cell receptor (beta chain) under discussion was sequenced for a study of beta chain features in type 1 diabetes. Expressed TCRB transcripts were sequenced, since all the RNA that had been isolated was reverse transcribed. Profiling relied on immunoSEQ multiplex PCR, and the TCRdb table lists in-frame clones only, not all of them. This table has roughly 42,000 clones, 50% appearing once. The table lists this clone with a few counts. Each of the CD4+ naive, central memory, regulatory and stem cell-like memory populations was sorted via CD45RO/CCR7/CD25/CD127/CD95/CD27. The V gene's germline CDR1 is SNHLY and CDR2 FYNNEI. After removal of 5 bases from V and 0 bases from J, the junction contained 7 bases not matched to a gene. The CDR3 consists of 18 residues.

Material for sequencing was stem cell memory CD4+ T cells from blood. The TCR originated in a woman aged 25 to 45 in good health. V gene TRBV2 combines with J gene TRBJ2-1; 13 bases agree with TRBD2. The chain's CDR3 is CASSMGLAGPSSYNEQFF. The CDR3 nucleotides read TGTGCCAGCAGTATGGGACTAGCGGGACCCAGCTCCTACAATGAGCAGTTCTTC.